What follows is one T cell receptor beta chain and its context. These data belong to a study of blood T cell repertoires in COVID-19. Study background: Some COVID-19 samples were acute and others convalescent; all came from the United States, Italy and Spain. The cDNA or gDNA used as material had been derived from T cells, B-cell-depleted T cells, or PBMCs.

Germline loops: CDR1 KGHDR, CDR2 SFDVKD. The CDR3 has 11 amino acids. Trimming stripped 12 bases from V and 1 base from J, with 8 bases between. Authors' data handling: Reference gene primer amplification gave estimated nucleated cell counts. Data came from immunoSEQ multiplex PCR; TCRdb stores just in-frame clones and leaves some out. D and trimming were read from the DNA, whereas the V and J calls and clone size are those reported in that table. The data show 150,000 to 200,000 clones, about 83% seen once. The chain is built from TRBV24-1 and TRBJ1-1; D is uncertain. The sample was peripheral blood. The clonotype originates from a man between 18 and 29 years old with active or convalescent COVID-19. For the CDR3, the DNA is TGTGCCGGGGAGGAGAACACTGAAGCTTTCTTT. This translates into CAGEENTEAFF.